This TCR beta chain was retrieved from a study of T cells after yellow fever vaccination. Study-wide findings and caveats: There was a possibility that FACS-sorted repertoires contained abundant clonotypes contaminating from the bulk population. Overall, a small share of clonotypes was seen in both CD4 and CD8 compartments.

Trimming left V 7 bases short and J 6 bases short, with 15 bases between. The CDR3 contains 13 residues. The V gene's germline CDR1 is SNHLY and CDR2 FYNNEI. On this clonotype itself: The antigen is unknown.

MiXCR, run by TCRdb on the 5' RACE reads, gives a single entry per CDR3 protein. Among 360,000 or so distinct CDR3 sequences listed, approximately 10% were seen once. The source of this sequence is a man aged 18 to 30 who received the YFV17D yellow fever vaccine. V and J are TRBV2 and TRBJ1-2; D is unresolved. The sequencing here drew on PBMCs, taken on the day of the first yellow fever vaccination. CDR3 in amino acids: CASIGWKSNGYTF. The CDR3 nucleotides are TGTGCCAGCATAGGGTGGAAGTCGAATGGCTACACCTTC.